Sequencing of this T cell receptor beta chain was carried out in a study of cytomegalovirus exposure and HLA in healthy donors. Study-wide context: Within an early data release were about 90 million unique TCRs drawn from HLA-typed donors.

Per germline, CDR1 LNHDA and CDR2 SQIVND (reference sequence). J lost 4 bases, V lost 5 bases, and 9 bases had no gene match. This CDR3 spans 15 amino acids. It was with 60 Vbeta and 13 Jbeta primers that the PCR ran. Clones were read by immunoSEQ multiplex PCR, and TCRdb kept only the in-frame ones, dropping some. The sample lists about 120,000 clones, roughly 60% occurring once. A word on this clone: Its antigen is not identified.

Overall study results and limits: In a later analysis, a genetic analysis reported fewer productive-TCR N-insertions in an Asian-associated ancestry cluster than the cohort average. In vitro assays verified that three CMV-associated chains recognized CMV antigens specifically.

This chain connects TRBV19 to TRBJ2-7; 9 bases align to TRBD1. Sequencing input: PBMCs. This clonotype was sampled from a man aged 35 to 55 in good health and CMV-seropositive. CDR3 region: CASSFLGQGEYEQYF. The CDR3 region has the DNA TGTGCCAGTAGTTTCCTGGGACAGGGCGAGTACGAGCAGTACTTC.